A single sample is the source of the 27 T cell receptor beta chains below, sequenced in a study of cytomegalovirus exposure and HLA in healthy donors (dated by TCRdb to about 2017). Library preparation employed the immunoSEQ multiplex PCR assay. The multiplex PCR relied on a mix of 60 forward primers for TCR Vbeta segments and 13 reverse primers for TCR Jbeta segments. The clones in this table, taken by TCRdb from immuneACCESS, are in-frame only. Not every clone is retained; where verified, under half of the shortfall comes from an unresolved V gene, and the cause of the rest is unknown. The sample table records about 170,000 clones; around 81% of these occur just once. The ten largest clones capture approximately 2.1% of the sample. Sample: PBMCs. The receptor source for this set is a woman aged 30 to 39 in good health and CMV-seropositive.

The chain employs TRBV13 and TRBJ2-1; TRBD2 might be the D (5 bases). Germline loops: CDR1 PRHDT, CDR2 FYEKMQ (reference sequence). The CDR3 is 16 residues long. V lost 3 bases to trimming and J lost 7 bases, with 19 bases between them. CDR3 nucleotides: TGTGCCAGCAGCTTCGGGGAGCTCAACCCCCGGAATGAGCAGTTCTTC. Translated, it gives CASSFGELNPRNEQFF.

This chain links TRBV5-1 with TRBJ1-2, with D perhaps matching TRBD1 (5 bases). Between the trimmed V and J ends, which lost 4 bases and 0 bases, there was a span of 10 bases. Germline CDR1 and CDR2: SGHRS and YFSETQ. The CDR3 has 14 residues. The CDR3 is CASSVDSPNYGYTF. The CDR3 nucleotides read TGCGCCAGCAGCGTAGACAGCCCTAACTATGGCTACACCTTC.

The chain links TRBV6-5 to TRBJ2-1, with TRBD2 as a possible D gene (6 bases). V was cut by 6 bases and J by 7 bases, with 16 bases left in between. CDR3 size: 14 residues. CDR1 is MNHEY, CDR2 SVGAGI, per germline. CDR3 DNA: TGTGCCAGCAGATTAATTCCGCTAGCGAATGAGCAGTTCTTC. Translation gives CASRLIPLANEQFF.

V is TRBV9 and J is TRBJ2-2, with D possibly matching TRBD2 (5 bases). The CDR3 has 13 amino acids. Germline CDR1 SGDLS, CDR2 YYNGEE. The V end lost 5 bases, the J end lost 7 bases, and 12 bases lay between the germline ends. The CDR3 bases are TGTGCCAGCAGGGCGGCCACTAGCGGGGAGCTGTTTTTT. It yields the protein CASRAATSGELFF.

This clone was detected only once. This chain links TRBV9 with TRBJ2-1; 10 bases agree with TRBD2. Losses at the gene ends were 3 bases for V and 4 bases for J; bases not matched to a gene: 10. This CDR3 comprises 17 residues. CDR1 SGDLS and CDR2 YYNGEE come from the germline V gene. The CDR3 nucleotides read TGTGCCAGCAGCGCCGTGAGTCTAGCGGGGGCATACAATGAGCAGTTCTTC. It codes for CASSAVSLAGAYNEQFF.

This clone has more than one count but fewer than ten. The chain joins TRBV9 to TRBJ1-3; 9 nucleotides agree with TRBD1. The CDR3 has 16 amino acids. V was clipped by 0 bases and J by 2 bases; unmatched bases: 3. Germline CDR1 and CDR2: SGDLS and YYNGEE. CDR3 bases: TGTGCCAGCAGCGTAGTAGGACAGGGGACTGGAAACACCATATATTTT. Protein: CASSVVGQGTGNTIYF.

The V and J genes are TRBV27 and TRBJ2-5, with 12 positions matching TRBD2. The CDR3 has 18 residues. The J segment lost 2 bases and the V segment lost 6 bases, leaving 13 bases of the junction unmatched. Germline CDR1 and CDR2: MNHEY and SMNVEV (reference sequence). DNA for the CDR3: TGTGCCAGCAGAAGGAGACTAGCGGGAGCTAAACTACAAGAGACCCAGTACTTC. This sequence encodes CASRRRLAGAKLQETQYF.

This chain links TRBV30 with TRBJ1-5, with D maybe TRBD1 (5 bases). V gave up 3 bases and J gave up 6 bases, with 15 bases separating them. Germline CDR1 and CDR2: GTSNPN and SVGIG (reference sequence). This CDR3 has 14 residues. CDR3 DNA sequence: TGTGCCTGGAGGGGAAAAGCAGGGTTTCAGCCCCAGCATTTT. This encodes CAWRGKAGFQPQHF.

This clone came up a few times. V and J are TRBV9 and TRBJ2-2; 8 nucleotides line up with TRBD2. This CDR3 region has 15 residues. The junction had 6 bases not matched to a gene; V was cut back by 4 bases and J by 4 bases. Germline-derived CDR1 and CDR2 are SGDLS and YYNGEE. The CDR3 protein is CASSQRESVTGELFF. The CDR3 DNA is TGTGCCAGCAGCCAGCGGGAGTCGGTCACCGGGGAGCTGTTTTTT.

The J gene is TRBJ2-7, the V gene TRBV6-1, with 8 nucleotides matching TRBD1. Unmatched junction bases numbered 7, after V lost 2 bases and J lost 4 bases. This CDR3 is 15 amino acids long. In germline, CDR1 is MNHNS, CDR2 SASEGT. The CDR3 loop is CASSETGTGLYEQYF. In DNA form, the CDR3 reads TGTGCCAGCAGTGAAACCGGGACAGGACTTTACGAGCAGTACTTC.

This CDR3 reads CASRGGGGYNEQFF. The CDR3, as DNA: TGTGCCAGCAGAGGAGGGGGCGGGTACAATGAGCAGTTCTTC. This chain joins TRBV7-8 and TRBJ2-1; possible D gene TRBD1, 7 bases. The V and J ends lost 6 bases and 4 bases respectively, with 13 bases between them. Germline V gives CDR1 SGHVS, CDR2 FQNEAQ. The CDR3 loop spans 14 amino acids. Full variable domain (rest looked up from reference TRBV7-8 and TRBJ2-1): GAGVSQSPRYKVAKRGQDVALRCDPISGHVSLFWYQQALGQGPEFLTYFQNEAQLDKSGLPSDRFFAERPEGSVSTLKIQRTQQEDSAVYLCASRGGGGYNEQFFGPGTRLTVL.

Here the CDR3 DNA reads TGTGCCAGCAGACACGACAGCTACGAGCAGTACTTC. It encodes CASRHDSYEQYF. The J gene is TRBJ2-7, the V gene TRBV7-9, with D perhaps matching TRBD1 (5 bases). Germline CDR1 SEHNR, CDR2 FQNEAQ (reference sequence). V lost 6 bases and J lost 3, with 9 bases in between. CDR3 length: 12 amino acids.

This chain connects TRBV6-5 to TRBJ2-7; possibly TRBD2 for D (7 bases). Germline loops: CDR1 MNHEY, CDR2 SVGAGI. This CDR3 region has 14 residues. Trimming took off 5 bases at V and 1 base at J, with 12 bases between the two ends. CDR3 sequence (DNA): TGTGCCAGCAGTGGGAGGGGGGGATCCTACGAGCAGTACTTC. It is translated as CASSGRGGSYEQYF.

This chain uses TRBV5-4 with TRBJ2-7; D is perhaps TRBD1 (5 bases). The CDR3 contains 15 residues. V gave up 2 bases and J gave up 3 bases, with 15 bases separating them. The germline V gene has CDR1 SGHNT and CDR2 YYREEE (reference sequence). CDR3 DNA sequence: TGTGCCAGCAGCTTCACAGGTGTACTAAGCTACGAGCAGTACTTC. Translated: CASSFTGVLSYEQYF.

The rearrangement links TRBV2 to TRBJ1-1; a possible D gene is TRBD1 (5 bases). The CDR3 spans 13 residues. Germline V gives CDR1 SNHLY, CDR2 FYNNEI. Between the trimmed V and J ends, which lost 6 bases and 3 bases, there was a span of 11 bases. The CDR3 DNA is TGTGCCAGCAGGGCAGGGATCTACACTGAAGCTTTCTTT. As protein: CASRAGIYTEAFF. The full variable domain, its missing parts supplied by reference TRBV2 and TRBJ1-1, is EPEVTQTPSHQVTQMGQEVILRCVPISNHLYFYWYRQILGQKVEFLVSFYNNEISEKSEIFDDQFSVERPDGSNFTLKIRSTKLEDSAMYFCASRAGIYTEAFFGQGTRLTVV.

Here the CDR3 DNA reads TGTGCCAGCAGCGTAGATGACGGGGAGCTGCAAGATACGCAGTATTTT. This translates into CASSVDDGELQDTQYF. This chain joins TRBV9 and TRBJ2-3; maybe TRBD2 (5 bases). Trimming cost V 0 bases and J 5 bases, with 16 bases left between them. The CDR3 has 16 residues. Germline CDR1 SGDLS, CDR2 YYNGEE.

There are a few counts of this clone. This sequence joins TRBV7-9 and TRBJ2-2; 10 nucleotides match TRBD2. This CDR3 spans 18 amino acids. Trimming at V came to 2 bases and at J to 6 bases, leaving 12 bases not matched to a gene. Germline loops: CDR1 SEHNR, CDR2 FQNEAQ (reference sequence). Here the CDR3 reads CASSLPRRLAGAAGELFF. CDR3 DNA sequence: TGTGCCAGCAGCTTACCCCGGCGGCTAGCGGGGGCGGCCGGGGAGCTGTTTTTT.

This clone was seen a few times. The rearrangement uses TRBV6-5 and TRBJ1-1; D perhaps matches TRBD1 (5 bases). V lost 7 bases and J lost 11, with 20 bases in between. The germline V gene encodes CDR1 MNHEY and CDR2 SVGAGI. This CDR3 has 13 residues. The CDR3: CASTNIGIGGAFF. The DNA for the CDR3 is TGTGCCAGCACCAATATAGGGATTGGGGGGGCTTTCTTT.

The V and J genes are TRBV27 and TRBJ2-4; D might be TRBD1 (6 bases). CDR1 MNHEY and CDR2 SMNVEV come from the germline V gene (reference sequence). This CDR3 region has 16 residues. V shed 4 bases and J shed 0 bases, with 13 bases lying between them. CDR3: CASSSRQAIAKNIQYF. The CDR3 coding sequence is TGTGCCAGCAGTTCCCGACAGGCTATAGCCAAAAACATTCAGTACTTC.

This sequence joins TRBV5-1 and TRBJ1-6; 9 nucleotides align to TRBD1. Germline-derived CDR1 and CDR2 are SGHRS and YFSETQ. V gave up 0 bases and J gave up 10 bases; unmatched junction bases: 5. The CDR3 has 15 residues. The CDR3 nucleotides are TGCGCCAGCAGCTTGGCGGGACAGGGTAAATCACCCCTCCACTTT. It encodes CASSLAGQGKSPLHF.

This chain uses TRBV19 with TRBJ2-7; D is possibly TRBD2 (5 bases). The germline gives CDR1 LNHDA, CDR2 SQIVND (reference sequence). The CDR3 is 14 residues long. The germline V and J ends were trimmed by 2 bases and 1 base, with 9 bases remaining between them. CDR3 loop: CASSIRLASYEQYF. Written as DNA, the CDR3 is TGTGCCAGTAGTATACGGCTAGCTTCCTACGAGCAGTACTTC.

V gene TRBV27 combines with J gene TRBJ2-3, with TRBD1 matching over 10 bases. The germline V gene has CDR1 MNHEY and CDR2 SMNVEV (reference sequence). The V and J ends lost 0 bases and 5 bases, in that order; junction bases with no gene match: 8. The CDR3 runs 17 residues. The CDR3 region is CASSLSGTGASRDTQYF. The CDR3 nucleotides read TGTGCCAGCAGTTTATCGGGGACAGGGGCGTCGAGAGATACGCAGTATTTT.

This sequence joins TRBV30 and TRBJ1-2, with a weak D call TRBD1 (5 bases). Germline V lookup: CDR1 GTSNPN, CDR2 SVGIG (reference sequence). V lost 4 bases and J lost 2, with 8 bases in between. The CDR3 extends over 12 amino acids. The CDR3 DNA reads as TGTGCCTGGATTCCAGGGAACTATGGCTACACCTTC. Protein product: CAWIPGNYGYTF.

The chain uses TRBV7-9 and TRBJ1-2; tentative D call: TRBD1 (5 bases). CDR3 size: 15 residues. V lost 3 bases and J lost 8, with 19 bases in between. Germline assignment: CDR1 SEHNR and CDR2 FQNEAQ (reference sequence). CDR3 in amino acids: CASSLAGEMPGGYTF. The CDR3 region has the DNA TGTGCCAGCAGCTTGGCGGGGGAGATGCCGGGAGGCTACACCTTC.

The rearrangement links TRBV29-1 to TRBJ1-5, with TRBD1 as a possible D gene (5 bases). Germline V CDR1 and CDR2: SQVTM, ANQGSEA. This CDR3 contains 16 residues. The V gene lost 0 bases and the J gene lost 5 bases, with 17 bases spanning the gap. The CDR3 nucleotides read TGCAGCGTTGAAGATGCGCTTCGACAGTACCATCAGCCCCAGCATTTT. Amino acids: CSVEDALRQYHQPQHF.

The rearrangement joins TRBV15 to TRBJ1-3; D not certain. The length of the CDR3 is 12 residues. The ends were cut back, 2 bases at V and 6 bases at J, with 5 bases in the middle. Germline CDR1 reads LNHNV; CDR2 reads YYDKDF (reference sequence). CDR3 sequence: CATSRSTNTIYF. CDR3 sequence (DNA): TGTGCCACCAGCAGATCTACAAACACCATATATTTT.

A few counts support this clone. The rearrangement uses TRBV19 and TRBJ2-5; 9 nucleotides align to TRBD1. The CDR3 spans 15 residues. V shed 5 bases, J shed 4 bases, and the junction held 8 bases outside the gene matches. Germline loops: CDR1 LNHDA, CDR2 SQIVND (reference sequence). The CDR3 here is CASSAGTGFRETQYF. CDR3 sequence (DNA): TGTGCCAGTAGTGCCGGGACAGGGTTTAGAGAGACCCAGTACTTC. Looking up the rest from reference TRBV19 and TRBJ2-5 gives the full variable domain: DGGITQSPKYLFRKEGQNVTLSCEQNLNHDAMYWYRQDPGQGLRLIYYSQIVNDFQKGDIAEGYSVSREKKESFPLTVTSAQKNPTAFYLCASSAGTGFRETQYFGPGTRLLVL.